This paragraph reports one TCR beta chain. Trimming left V 4 bases short and J 0 bases short, with 14 bases between. This CDR3 comprises 15 residues. Germline assignment: CDR1 GTSNPN and CDR2 SVGIG (reference sequence). This sample stems from a study of blood T cell repertoires in COVID-19. Study in general: T cells, B-cell-depleted T cells, or PBMCs supplied cDNA or gDNA.

Study processing details: Nucleated cell number was recorded as an estimate derived from reference gene primer amplification. Sequenced by immunoSEQ multiplex PCR; TCRdb stores in-frame clones only, minus some. For V, J and clone size, that table is used; D and trimming come from the DNA. Found here are about 160,000 clones, approximately 81% of them singletons; the top ten hold roughly 10%. This clonotype originated in an elderly woman with active or convalescent COVID-19. Sequenced sample: peripheral blood. The chain employs TRBV30 and TRBJ2-3; D is possibly TRBD2 (6 bases). CDR3 nucleotides: TGTGCCTGGACTGAAGGACTATCCAGCACAGATACGCAGTATTTT. Translating gives CAWTEGLSSTDTQYF.